This TCR beta chain is drawn from a study of blood T cells in healthy people across ages. Study-wide results and caveats: Naive T cell percentage showed a strong correlation with TCR beta diversity.

The CDR3 sequence is 18 residues long. Trimming cost V 4 bases and J 11 bases, with 30 bases left between them. The germline V gene encodes CDR1 SGHAT and CDR2 FQNNGV. For the second PCR, which ran for roughly 6 to 11 cycles, a sample-barcoded 5' primer and a J-beta primer mix were used. A single record per CDR3 protein comes from TCRdb applying MiXCR to the 5' RACE reads. The table includes about 1.5 million distinct CDR3 sequences, about 45% detected once. The draw of peripheral blood yielded ten milliliters from each donor. A word on this clonotype: Its antigen is unidentified.

This sequence was found in a woman younger than 35 in good health. Source material: blood. This sequence joins TRBV11-2 and TRBJ2-1; D is uncertain. DNA of the CDR3: TGTGCCAGCAGCTCACCTCAAGCCTGGGCCAACCCGCAGAATAAGCAGTTCTTC. Amino acids: CASSSPQAWANPQNKQFF.